This T cell receptor (beta chain) comes out of a study of high-grade serous ovarian cancer treatment subgroups. CDR3 length: 13 amino acids. V was trimmed by 0 bases and J by 9 bases, leaving 11 bases between them. Germline CDR1 MRHNA, CDR2 SNTAGT. Data came from immunoSEQ multiplex PCR; TCRdb stores just in-frame clones and leaves some out. The sample consists of 2,000 to 2,500 clones, approximately 71% of them appearing once. The tumor samples were collected prior to definitive surgery or chemotherapy. This clone has more than one count but fewer than ten. The sequence was obtained from a human donor with high-grade serous ovarian cancer. The chain recombines TRBV6-4 with TRBJ2-5; D gene ambiguous. Specimen: tumor tissue. The CDR3 loop reads CASSDSATSAQYF. The CDR3 nucleotides read TGTGCCAGCAGTGACTCGGCCACATCGGCCCAGTACTTC.